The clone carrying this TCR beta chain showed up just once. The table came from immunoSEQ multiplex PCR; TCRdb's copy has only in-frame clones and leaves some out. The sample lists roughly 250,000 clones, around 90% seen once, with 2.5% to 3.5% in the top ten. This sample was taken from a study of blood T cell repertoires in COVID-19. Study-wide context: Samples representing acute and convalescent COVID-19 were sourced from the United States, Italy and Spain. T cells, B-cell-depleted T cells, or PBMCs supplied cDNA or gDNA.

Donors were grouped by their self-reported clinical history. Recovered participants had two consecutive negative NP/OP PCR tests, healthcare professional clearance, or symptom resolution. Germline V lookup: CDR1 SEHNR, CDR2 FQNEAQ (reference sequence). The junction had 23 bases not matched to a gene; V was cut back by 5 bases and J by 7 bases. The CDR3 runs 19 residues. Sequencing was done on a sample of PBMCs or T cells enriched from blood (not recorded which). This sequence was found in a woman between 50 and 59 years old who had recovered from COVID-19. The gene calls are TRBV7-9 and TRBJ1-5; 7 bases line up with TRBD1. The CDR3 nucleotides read TGTGCCAGCAGCCGATCGATACTGACAGGACAGGCGGGTGAACAGCCCCAGCATTTT. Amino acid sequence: CASSRSILTGQAGEQPQHF.